What follows are 23 T cell receptor beta chains derived from one specimen sequenced in a study of cytomegalovirus exposure and HLA in healthy donors. It was with 60 Vbeta and 13 Jbeta primers that the PCR ran. Clones were read by immunoSEQ multiplex PCR, and TCRdb kept only the in-frame ones, dropping some. This table has around 70,000 clones, roughly 70% appearing once. The sample was PBMCs. Receptors originate from a woman in her forties in good health and CMV-seropositive.

This clone has more than one count but fewer than ten. The chain joins TRBV6-5 to TRBJ1-6; 8 bases match TRBD1. Per the germline V gene, CDR1 is MNHEY and CDR2 is SVGAGI. Losses at the gene ends were 6 bases for V and 7 bases for J; bases not matched to a gene: 8. The CDR3 runs 15 residues. In DNA form, the CDR3 reads TGTGCCAGCAGAAATCCGGGACAGGCCAATTCACCCCTCCACTTT. Its protein product is CASRNPGQANSPLHF.

This clone was counted between two and nine times. V gene TRBV9 combines with J gene TRBJ1-1; possibly TRBD1 for D (5 bases). The CDR3 is 14 amino acids. Germline loops: CDR1 SGDLS, CDR2 YYNGEE. Trimming removed 2 bases at V and 4 bases at J, with 12 bases between. CDR3 loop: CASSVEGRSTEAFF. The CDR3 DNA follows: TGTGCCAGCAGCGTGGAGGGGAGGAGCACTGAAGCTTTCTTT.

CDR3: CASSRLRQINQPQHF. CDR3 DNA: TGTGCCAGCAGCCGACTCAGACAGATCAATCAGCCCCAGCATTTT. The chain employs TRBV5-8 and TRBJ1-5, with D possibly being TRBD1 (5 bases). Trimming stripped 4 bases from V and 3 bases from J, with 14 bases between. CDR3 size: 15 residues. Germline V CDR1 and CDR2: SGHTS, YDEGEE.

This clone has only a few counts. The chain carries TRBV6-6 and TRBJ1-5, with a weak D call TRBD1 (6 bases). Germline CDR1 MNHNY, CDR2 SVGAGI (reference sequence). The CDR3 consists of 16 residues. Trimming stripped 2 bases from V and 1 base from J, with 12 bases between. DNA for the CDR3: TGTGCCAGCAGTTACGCACAGGGCCTAAGCAATCAGCCCCAGCATTTT. Amino acid sequence: CASSYAQGLSNQPQHF.

The chain recombines TRBV2 with TRBJ2-1; the D gene is possibly TRBD1 (5 bases). Germline V gene data show CDR1 as SNHLY and CDR2 as FYNNEI. Trimming stripped 6 bases from V and 0 bases from J, with 21 bases between. This CDR3 has 18 residues. The CDR3 nucleotides are TGTGCCAGCAGCCCTTGGTGGGGCGATCCGAGCTCCTACAATGAGCAGTTCTTC. Residues: CASSPWWGDPSSYNEQFF.

This clone was detected a few times. The chain combines TRBV7-9 with TRBJ2-1; D is uncertain. V lost 2 bases and J 2 bases, leaving 10 bases between the germline ends. Per the germline V gene, CDR1 is SEHNR and CDR2 is FQNEAQ (reference sequence). The CDR3 runs 15 residues. The CDR3 reads CASSLYSEPYNEQFF. CDR3 coding DNA: TGTGCCAGCAGCTTATACAGTGAACCCTACAATGAGCAGTTCTTC. Full variable domain (remainder filled in from reference TRBV7-9 and TRBJ2-1): DTGVSQNPRHKITKRGQNVTFRCDPISEHNRLYWYRQTLGQGPEFLTYFQNEAQLEKSRLLSDRFSAERPKGSFSTLEIQRTEQGDSAMYLCASSLYSEPYNEQFFGPGTRLTVL.

On this clone: At one of its ends the junction is not consistent with the germline gene, which may arise from a read error. The V gene is TRBV7-9, the J gene TRBJ2-7; D not resolved. CDR1 is SEHNR, CDR2 FQNEAQ, per germline (reference sequence). CDR3 length: 12 residues. This chain's CDR3 is CSSRYGPNEQYF. The CDR3 DNA follows: TGTTCCAGCAGGTACGGTCCCAACGAGCAGTACTTC.

In this sample, this clone turned up once. The V gene is TRBV28, the J gene TRBJ1-1; TRBD1 is a possible D gene (6 bases). The CDR3 runs 15 residues. CDR1 is MDHEN and CDR2 is SYDVKM in the germline V gene. Trimming shortened V by 6 bases and J by 0 bases, and 14 bases separated the two germline ends. This CDR3 reads CASSLTGILNTEAFF. DNA of the CDR3: TGTGCCAGCAGCTTAACAGGGATTTTGAACACTGAAGCTTTCTTT.

This clone has only one observation. The rearrangement uses TRBV7-3 and TRBJ1-1; TRBD1 agrees at 7 bases. V shed 3 bases, J shed 5 bases, and the junction held 12 bases outside the gene matches. The CDR3 runs 16 residues. Per germline, CDR1 SGHTA and CDR2 FQGTGA. The CDR3 DNA reads as TGTGCCAGCAGCTTCGGGGATAGCAGGGGGAGTACTGAAGCTTTCTTT. The encoded protein is CASSFGDSRGSTEAFF.

The chain is built from TRBV11-2 and TRBJ1-1, with D possibly TRBD1 on 6 matching bases. The CDR3 extends over 12 amino acids. V gave up 3 bases and J gave up 8 bases, with 10 bases separating them. Germline assignment: CDR1 SGHAT and CDR2 FQNNGV. CDR3 nucleotide sequence: TGTGCCAGCAGCTTCGAACAGGGCGAAGCTTTCTTT. Translated: CASSFEQGEAFF.

This clone has only one observation. This chain connects TRBV2 to TRBJ2-7; 14 bases match TRBD2. Germline assignment: CDR1 SNHLY and CDR2 FYNNEI. The CDR3 covers 19 residues. The J segment lost 0 bases and the V segment lost 6 bases, leaving 13 bases of the junction unmatched. The chain's CDR3 is CASRIRTSGGPDLSYEQYF. CDR3 DNA sequence: TGTGCCAGCAGAATCCGGACTAGCGGGGGGCCCGATCTCTCCTACGAGCAGTACTTC.

This chain links TRBV19 with TRBJ1-1, with no clear D. The germline CDR1 and CDR2 sequences are LNHDA and SQIVND (reference sequence). Trimming pared 2 bases from V and 4 bases from J, leaving 8 bases between. The CDR3 extends over 13 amino acids. CDR3 loop: CASSIHGATEAFF. The CDR3 nucleotides are TGTGCCAGTAGTATACACGGAGCCACTGAAGCTTTCTTT.

The chain couples TRBV4-1 to TRBJ1-1, with D hard to call. Germline CDR1 is MGHRA and CDR2 is YSYEKL. The germline V and J ends were trimmed by 1 base and 4 bases, with 13 bases remaining between them. This CDR3 spans 15 amino acids. CDR3 coding DNA: TGCGCCAGCAGCCAAGGAGAGGGCCCGGCCACTGAAGCTTTCTTT. Residues: CASSQGEGPATEAFF.

The gene calls are TRBV5-1 and TRBJ2-3, with 16 bases fitting TRBD2. V lost 5 bases, J lost 6 bases, and 6 bases stayed unmatched. In germline, CDR1 is SGHRS, CDR2 YFSETQ. CDR3 size: 16 residues. This CDR3 is CASSPGLAGGPDTQYF. As DNA, the CDR3 is TGCGCCAGCAGTCCGGGACTAGCGGGGGGGCCGGATACGCAGTATTTT. Variable domain in full (rest from reference TRBV5-1 and TRBJ2-3): KAGVTQTPRYLIKTRGQQVTLSCSPISGHRSVSWYQQTPGQGLQFLFEYFSETQRNKGNFPGRFSGRQFSNSRSEMNVSTLELGDSALYLCASSPGLAGGPDTQYFGPGTRLTVL.

V is TRBV18 and J is TRBJ1-4; D might be TRBD1 (6 bases). Looked up from germline, CDR1 is KGHSH and CDR2 is LQKENI. The CDR3 runs 14 residues. The V gene lost 1 base and the J gene lost 8 bases, with 11 bases spanning the gap. CDR3 in amino acids: CASSPQQGEEKLFF. CDR3 nucleotides: TGTGCCAGCTCACCACAACAGGGAGAGGAAAAACTGTTTTTT.

The chain is built from TRBV6-5 and TRBJ2-7; 9 bases align to TRBD1. Germline V gene data show CDR1 as MNHEY and CDR2 as SVGAGI. CDR3 length equals 14 residues. J was trimmed by 2 bases and V by 6 bases; bases with no gene match: 5. CDR3 region: CASSRTGVPYEQYF. CDR3 coding DNA: TGTGCCAGCAGCCGGACAGGGGTCCCCTACGAGCAGTACTTC.

This clone turned up a few times. The CDR3 DNA reads as TGTGCCAGCAGCGATTCGGGACTCCCCGAAGAGACCCAGTACTTC. This codes for CASSDSGLPEETQYF. This chain joins TRBV2 and TRBJ2-5, with D possibly being TRBD2 (6 bases). The germline gives CDR1 SNHLY, CDR2 FYNNEI. The CDR3 runs to 15 residues. V lost 6 bases to trimming and J lost 3 bases, with 17 bases between them.

The rearrangement uses TRBV19 and TRBJ1-2, with a tentative D call TRBD1 (6 bases). Germline V lookup: CDR1 LNHDA, CDR2 SQIVND (reference sequence). The CDR3 loop spans 20 amino acids. Trimming stripped 6 bases from V and 0 bases from J, with 29 bases between. The CDR3 region is CASSRDAGGATAFSNYGYTF. The CDR3 DNA sequence: TGTGCCAGTAGCCGTGACGCGGGGGGGGCTACTGCTTTCTCTAACTATGGCTACACCTTC. Full variable domain (remainder filled in from reference TRBV19 and TRBJ1-2): DGGITQSPKYLFRKEGQNVTLSCEQNLNHDAMYWYRQDPGQGLRLIYYSQIVNDFQKGDIAEGYSVSREKKESFPLTVTSAQKNPTAFYLCASSRDAGGATAFSNYGYTFGSGTRLTVV.

V gene TRBV9 combines with J gene TRBJ2-3, with 8 nucleotides matching TRBD2. The CDR3 extends over 16 amino acids. From germline, CDR1 is SGDLS and CDR2 YYNGEE. The J segment lost 5 bases and the V segment lost 4 bases, leaving 12 bases of the junction unmatched. The CDR3 bases are TGTGCCAGCAGCCCCCGTGGTAGCGGGATAGGAGATACGCAGTATTTT. Translated, it gives CASSPRGSGIGDTQYF.

The V call is TRBV23-1, the J call TRBJ1-3, with D perhaps matching TRBD1 (6 bases). TRBV23-1 is noted as an ORF with a role that remains uncertain. V lost 0 bases and J lost 2, with 20 bases in between. The CDR3 covers 19 residues. The CDR3 nucleotides read TGCGCCAGCAGTCAATCCCCGTGGACAGCCCAGACACCTGGAAACACCATATATTTT. This encodes CASSQSPWTAQTPGNTIYF.

This clone has more than one count but fewer than ten. This chain uses TRBV4-1 with TRBJ1-2, with D possibly being TRBD1 (6 bases). In germline, CDR1 is MGHRA, CDR2 YSYEKL. The CDR3 consists of 13 residues. V was trimmed by 11 bases and J by 3 bases, leaving 16 bases between them. The CDR3 nucleotides are TGCGCCGGGGGCTGGGGCAGGGACTATGGCTACACCTTC. Encoded protein: CAGGWGRDYGYTF.

CDR3 DNA sequence: TGCAGCGCAGGGGGCGGTAATGAAAAACTGTTTTTT. Translated: CSAGGGNEKLFF. The J gene is TRBJ1-4, the V gene TRBV29-1, with 8 positions matching TRBD1. With V trimmed by 7 bases and J by 4 bases, 2 bases remained unmatched. CDR3 length equals 12 residues. Germline lookup yields CDR1 SQVTM and CDR2 ANQGSEA.

The rearrangement joins TRBV7-3 to TRBJ1-1; maybe TRBD1 (5 bases). This CDR3 comprises 13 residues. Germline V gives CDR1 SGHTA, CDR2 FQGTGA. Trimming pared 2 bases from V and 1 base from J, leaving 5 bases between. In DNA form, the CDR3 reads TGTGCCAGCAGCTTAGGGGCGAACACTGAAGCTTTCTTT. Its protein product is CASSLGANTEAFF.